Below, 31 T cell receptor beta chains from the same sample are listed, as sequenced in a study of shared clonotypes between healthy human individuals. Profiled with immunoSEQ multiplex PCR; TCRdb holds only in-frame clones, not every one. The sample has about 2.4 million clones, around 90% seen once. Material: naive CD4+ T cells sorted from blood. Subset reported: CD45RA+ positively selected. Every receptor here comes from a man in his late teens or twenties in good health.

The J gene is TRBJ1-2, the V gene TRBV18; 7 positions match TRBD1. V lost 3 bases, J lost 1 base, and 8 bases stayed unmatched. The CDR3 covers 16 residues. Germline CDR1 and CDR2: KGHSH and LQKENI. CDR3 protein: CASSPTGTEFNYGYTF. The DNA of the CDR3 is TGTGCCAGCTCACCGACCGGGACAGAGTTTAACTATGGCTACACCTTC. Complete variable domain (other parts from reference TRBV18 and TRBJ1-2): NAGVMQNPRHLVRRRGQEARLRCSPMKGHSHVYWYRQLPEEGLKFMVYLQKENIIDESGMPKERFSAEFPKEGPSILRIQQVVRGDSAAYFCASSPTGTEFNYGYTFGSGTRLTVV.

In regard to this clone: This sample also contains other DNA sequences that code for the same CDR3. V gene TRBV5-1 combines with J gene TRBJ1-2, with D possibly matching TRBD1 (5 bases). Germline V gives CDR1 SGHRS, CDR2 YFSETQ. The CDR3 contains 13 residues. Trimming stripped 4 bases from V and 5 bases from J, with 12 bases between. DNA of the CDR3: TGCGCCAGCAGCCCCGGGACGGGGTATGGCTACACCTTC. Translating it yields CASSPGTGYGYTF.

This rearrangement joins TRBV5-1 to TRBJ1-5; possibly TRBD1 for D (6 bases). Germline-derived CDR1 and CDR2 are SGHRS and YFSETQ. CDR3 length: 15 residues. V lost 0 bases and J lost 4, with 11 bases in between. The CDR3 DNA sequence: TGCGCCAGCAGCTTGGATGGGGACACGAATCAGCCCCAGCATTTT. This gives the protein CASSLDGDTNQPQHF.

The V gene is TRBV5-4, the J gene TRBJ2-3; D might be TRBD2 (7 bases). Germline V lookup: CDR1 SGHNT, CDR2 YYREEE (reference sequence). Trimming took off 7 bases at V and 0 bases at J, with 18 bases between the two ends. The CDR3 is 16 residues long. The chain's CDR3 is CASSGGGRASTDTQYF. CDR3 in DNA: TGTGCCAGCTCTGGAGGGGGGAGGGCGAGCACAGATACGCAGTATTTT.

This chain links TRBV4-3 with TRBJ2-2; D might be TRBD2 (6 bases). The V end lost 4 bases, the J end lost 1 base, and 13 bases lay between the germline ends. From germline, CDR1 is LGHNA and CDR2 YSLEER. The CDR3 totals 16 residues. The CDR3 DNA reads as TGCGCCAGCAGCCCAGGTACCGGGAGGAACACCGGGGAGCTGTTTTTT. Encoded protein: CASSPGTGRNTGELFF.

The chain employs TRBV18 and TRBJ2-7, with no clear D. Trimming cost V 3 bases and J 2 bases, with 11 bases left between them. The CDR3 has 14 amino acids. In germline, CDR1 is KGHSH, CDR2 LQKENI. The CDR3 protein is CASSPQDGAYEQYF. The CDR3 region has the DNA TGTGCCAGCTCACCTCAGGACGGAGCCTACGAGCAGTACTTC.

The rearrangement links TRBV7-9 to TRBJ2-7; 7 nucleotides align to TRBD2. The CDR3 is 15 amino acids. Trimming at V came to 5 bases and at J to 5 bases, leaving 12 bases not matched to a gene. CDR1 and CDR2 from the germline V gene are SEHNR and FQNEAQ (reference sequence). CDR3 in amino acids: CASSPPGGSGDEQYF. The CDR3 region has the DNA TGTGCCAGCAGCCCTCCCGGCGGGAGCGGGGACGAGCAGTACTTC.

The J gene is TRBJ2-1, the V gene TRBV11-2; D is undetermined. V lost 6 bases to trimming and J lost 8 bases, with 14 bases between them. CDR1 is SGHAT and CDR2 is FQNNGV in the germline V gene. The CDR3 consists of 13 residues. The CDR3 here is CASSNTWLDEQFF. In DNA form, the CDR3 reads TGTGCCAGCAGTAATACATGGTTGGATGAGCAGTTCTTC.

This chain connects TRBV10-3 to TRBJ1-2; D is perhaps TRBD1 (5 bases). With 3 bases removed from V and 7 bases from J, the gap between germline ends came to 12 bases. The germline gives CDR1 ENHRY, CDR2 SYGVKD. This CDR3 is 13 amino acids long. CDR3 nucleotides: TGTGCCATCAGTGAACAGGAGTCTAGTGGCTACACCTTC. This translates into CAISEQESSGYTF.

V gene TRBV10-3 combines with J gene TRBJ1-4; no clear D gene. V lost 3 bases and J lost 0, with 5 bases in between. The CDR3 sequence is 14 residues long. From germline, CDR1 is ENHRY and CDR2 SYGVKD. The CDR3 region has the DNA TGTGCCATCAGTGAACAGCCAACTAATGAAAAACTGTTTTTT. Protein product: CAISEQPTNEKLFF.

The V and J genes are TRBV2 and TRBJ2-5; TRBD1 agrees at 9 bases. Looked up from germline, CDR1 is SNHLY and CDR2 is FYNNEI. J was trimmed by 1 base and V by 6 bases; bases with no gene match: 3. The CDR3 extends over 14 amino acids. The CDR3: CASRADRGQETQYF. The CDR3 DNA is TGTGCCAGCAGGGCGGACAGGGGCCAAGAGACCCAGTACTTC. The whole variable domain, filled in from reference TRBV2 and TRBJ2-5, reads EPEVTQTPSHQVTQMGQEVILRCVPISNHLYFYWYRQILGQKVEFLVSFYNNEISEKSEIFDDQFSVERPDGSNFTLKIRSTKLEDSAMYFCASRADRGQETQYFGPGTRLLVL.

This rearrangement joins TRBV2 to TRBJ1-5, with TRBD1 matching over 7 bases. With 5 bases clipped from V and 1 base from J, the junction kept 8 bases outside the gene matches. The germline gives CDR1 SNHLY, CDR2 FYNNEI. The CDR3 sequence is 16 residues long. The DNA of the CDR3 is TGTGCCAGCAGTAGACAGGGCCTTGCGAGCAATCAGCCCCAGCATTTT. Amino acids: CASSRQGLASNQPQHF.

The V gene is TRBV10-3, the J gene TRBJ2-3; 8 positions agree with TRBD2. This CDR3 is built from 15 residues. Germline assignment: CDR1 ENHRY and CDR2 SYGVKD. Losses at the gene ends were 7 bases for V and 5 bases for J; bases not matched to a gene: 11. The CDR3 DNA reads TGTGCCATCACACCCTCAGCGGGAGTGGGAGATACGCAGTATTTT. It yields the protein CAITPSAGVGDTQYF.

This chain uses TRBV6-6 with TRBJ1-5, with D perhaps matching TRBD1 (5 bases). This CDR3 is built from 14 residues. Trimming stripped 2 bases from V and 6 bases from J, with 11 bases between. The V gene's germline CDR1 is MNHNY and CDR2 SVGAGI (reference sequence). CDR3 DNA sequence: TGTGCCAGCAGTTACCCGGGACGGGGTCAGCCCCAGCATTTT. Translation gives CASSYPGRGQPQHF.

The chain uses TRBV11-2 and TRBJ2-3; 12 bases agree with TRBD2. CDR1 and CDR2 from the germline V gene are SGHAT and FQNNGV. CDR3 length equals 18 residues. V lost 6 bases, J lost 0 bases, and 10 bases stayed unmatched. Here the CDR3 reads CASRPGTSGLFSTDTQYF. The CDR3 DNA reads TGTGCCAGCAGACCCGGGACTAGCGGGTTATTTAGCACAGATACGCAGTATTTT.

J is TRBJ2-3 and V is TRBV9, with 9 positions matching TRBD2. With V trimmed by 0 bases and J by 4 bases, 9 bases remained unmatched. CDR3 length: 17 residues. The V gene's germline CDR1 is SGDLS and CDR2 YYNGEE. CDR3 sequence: CASSVEASGAPSDTQYF. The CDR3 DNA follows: TGTGCCAGCAGCGTAGAGGCTAGCGGGGCCCCCTCAGATACGCAGTATTTT.

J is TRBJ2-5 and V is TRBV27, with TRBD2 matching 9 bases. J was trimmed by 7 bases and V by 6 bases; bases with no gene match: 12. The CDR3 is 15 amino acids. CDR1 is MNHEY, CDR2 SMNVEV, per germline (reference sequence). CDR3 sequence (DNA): TGTGCCAGCAGCCTTAGCGGGGGCGGCGTGGGGACCCAGTACTTC. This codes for CASSLSGGGVGTQYF.

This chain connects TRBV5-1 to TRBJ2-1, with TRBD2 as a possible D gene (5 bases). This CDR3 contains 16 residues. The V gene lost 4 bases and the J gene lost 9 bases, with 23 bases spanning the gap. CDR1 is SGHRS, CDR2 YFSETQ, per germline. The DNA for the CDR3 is TGCGCCAGCAGCGGTAGAGAGGGTCTTTCGACGGGTGAGCAGTTCTTC. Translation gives CASSGREGLSTGEQFF.

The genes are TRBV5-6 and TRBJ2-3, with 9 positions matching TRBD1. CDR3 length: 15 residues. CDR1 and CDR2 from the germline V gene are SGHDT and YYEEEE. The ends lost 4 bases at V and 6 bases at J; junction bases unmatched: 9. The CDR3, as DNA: TGTGCCAGCAGCCGAAATGACAGGGGGGACGATACGCAGTATTTT. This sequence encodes CASSRNDRGDDTQYF. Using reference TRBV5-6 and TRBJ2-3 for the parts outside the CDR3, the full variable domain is DAGVTQSPTHLIKTRGQQVTLRCSPKSGHDTVSWYQQALGQGPQFIFQYYEEEERQRGNFPDRFSGHQFPNYSSELNVNALLLGDSALYLCASSRNDRGDDTQYFGPGTRLTVL.

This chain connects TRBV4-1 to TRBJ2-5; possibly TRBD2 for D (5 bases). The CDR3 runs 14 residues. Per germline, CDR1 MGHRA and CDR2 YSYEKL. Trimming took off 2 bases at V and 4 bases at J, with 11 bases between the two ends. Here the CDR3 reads CASSQIALAETQYF. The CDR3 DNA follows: TGCGCCAGCAGCCAAATCGCTCTAGCAGAGACCCAGTACTTC.

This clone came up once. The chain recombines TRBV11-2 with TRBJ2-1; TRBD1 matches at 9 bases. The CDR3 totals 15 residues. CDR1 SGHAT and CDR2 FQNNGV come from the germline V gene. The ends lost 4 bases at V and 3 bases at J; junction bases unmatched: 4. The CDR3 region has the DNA TGTGCCAGCAGCTCCGGGACAGGGATCTACAATGAGCAGTTCTTC. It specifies CASSSGTGIYNEQFF. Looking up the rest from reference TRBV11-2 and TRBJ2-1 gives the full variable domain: EAGVAQSPRYKIIEKRQSVAFWCNPISGHATLYWYQQILGQGPKLLIQFQNNGVVDDSQLPKDRFSAERLKGVDSTLKIQPAKLEDSAVYLCASSSGTGIYNEQFFGPGTRLTVL.

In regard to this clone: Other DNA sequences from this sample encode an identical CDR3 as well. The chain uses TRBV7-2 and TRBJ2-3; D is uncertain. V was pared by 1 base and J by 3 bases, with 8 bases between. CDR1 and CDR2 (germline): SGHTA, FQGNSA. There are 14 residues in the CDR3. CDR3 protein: CASSLGVGTDTQYF. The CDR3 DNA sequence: TGTGCCAGCAGCTTAGGGGTAGGGACAGATACGCAGTATTTT.

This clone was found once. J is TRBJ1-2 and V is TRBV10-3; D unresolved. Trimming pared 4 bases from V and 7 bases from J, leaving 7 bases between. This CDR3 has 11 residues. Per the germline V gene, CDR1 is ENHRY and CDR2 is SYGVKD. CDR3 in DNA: TGTGCCATCAGTGGGGAGGGTGGCTACACCTTC. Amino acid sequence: CAISGEGGYTF.

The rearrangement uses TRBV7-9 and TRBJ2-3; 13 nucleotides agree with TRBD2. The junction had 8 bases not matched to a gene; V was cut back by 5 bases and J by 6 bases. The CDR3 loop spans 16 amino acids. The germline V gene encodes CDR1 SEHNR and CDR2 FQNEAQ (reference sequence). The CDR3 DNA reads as TGTGCCAGCAGCCCATGGGGACTAGCGGGGCCGGATACGCAGTATTTT. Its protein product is CASSPWGLAGPDTQYF.

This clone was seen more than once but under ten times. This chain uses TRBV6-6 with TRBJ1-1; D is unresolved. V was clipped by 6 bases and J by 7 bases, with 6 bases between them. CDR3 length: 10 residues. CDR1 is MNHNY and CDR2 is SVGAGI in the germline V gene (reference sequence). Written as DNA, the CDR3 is TGTGCCAGCAGGAGAGGTGAAGCTTTCTTT. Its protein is CASRRGEAFF.

CDR3 in DNA: TGCAGTGCTGCGCACGGGAAGACCCAGTACTTC. Its protein is CSAAHGKTQYF. This rearrangement joins TRBV20-1 to TRBJ2-5; the D gene is possibly TRBD2 (5 bases). V lost 5 bases, J lost 6 bases, and 10 bases lay in between. Germline V gives CDR1 DFQATT, CDR2 SNEGSKA (reference sequence). The CDR3 spans 11 residues.

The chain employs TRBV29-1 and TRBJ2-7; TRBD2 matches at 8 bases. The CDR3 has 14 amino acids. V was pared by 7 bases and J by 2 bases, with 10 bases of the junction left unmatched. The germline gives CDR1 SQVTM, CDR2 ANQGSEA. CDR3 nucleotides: TGCAGCGCCACCAAAGGAGCGGGGGCCTACGAGCAGTACTTC. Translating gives CSATKGAGAYEQYF.

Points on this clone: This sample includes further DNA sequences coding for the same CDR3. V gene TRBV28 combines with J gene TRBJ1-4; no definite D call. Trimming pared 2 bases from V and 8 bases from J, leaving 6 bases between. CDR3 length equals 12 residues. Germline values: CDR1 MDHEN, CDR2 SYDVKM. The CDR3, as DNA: TGTGCCAGCAGTTTACTTACCGAAAAACTGTTTTTT. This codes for CASSLLTEKLFF.

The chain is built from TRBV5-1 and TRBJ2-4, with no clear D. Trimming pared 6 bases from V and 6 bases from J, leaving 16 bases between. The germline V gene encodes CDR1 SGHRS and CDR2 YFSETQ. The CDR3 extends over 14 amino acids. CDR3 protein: CASTDDIAGNIQYF. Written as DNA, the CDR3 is TGCGCCAGCACCGACGATATTGCCGGAAACATTCAGTACTTC. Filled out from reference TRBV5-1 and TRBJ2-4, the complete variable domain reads KAGVTQTPRYLIKTRGQQVTLSCSPISGHRSVSWYQQTPGQGLQFLFEYFSETQRNKGNFPGRFSGRQFSNSRSEMNVSTLELGDSALYLCASTDDIAGNIQYFGAGTRLSVL.

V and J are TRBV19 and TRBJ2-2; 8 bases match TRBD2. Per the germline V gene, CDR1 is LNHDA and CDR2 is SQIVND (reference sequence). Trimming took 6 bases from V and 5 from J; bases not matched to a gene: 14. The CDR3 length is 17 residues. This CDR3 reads CASSSALAGLGTGELFF. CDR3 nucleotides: TGTGCCAGTAGCTCGGCTCTAGCGGGTCTGGGGACCGGGGAGCTGTTTTTT.

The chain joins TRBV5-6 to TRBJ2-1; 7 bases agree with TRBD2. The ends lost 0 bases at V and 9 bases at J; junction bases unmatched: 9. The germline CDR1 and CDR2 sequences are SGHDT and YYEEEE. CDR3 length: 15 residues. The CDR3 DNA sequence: TGTGCCAGCAGCTTGGTTTCTCTAGTAGCGGGTGAGCAGTTCTTC. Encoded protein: CASSLVSLVAGEQFF.